The rows below give T cell receptor beta chains drawn from one sample of a study of vaccination and CD4 T cells after COVID-19. No antigen has been identified for these receptors. TCRdb used MiXCR to reprocess the PCR reads, holding one entry per CDR3 protein. Counted here are about 17,000 distinct CDR3 sequences, around 43% occurring once; the ten biggest clones make up over 15%. The sequencing here drew on CD4+ T cells from blood, cultured in vitro, taken before SARS-CoV-2 vaccination. All receptors derive from a human donor who received a COVID-19 vaccine. Each CDR3 is given with its conserved first and last residue.

V: TRBV6-5; J: TRBJ1-5; CDR3: CASSLELNQPQHF
V: TRBV7-9; J: TRBJ2-1; CDR3: CASSLTVWGQGTGRNEQFF
V: TRBV6-1; J: TRBJ2-7; CDR3: CASSPRQGAYEQYF
V: TRBV6-4; J: TRBJ2-1; CDR3: CASSDSSLDNEQFF
V: TRBV7-9; J: TRBJ1-2; CDR3: CASSLGGGSSYGYTF
V: TRBV19; J: TRBJ1-1; CDR3: CASSIGQGTEAFF
V: TRBV5-1; J: TRBJ1-2; CDR3: CASSPGQGSYGYTF
V: TRBV19; J: TRBJ1-5; CDR3: CASSIPLTVNQPQHF
V: TRBV2; J: TRBJ1-1; CDR3: CASGTGDPEAFF
V: TRBV2; J: TRBJ1-3; CDR3: CASSWTVSGNTIYF
V: TRBV6-7; J: TRBJ2-5; CDR3: CASTSPRRTGQGTQETQYF
V: TRBV11-1; J: TRBJ2-4; CDR3: CASSLVTAKNIQYF
V: TRBV18; J: TRBJ1-2; CDR3: CASSPSSRSGYTF
V: TRBV29-1; J: TRBJ2-3; CDR3: CSVESVGGDTQYF
V: TRBV19; J: TRBJ2-2; CDR3: CASRTTVDTGELFF
V: TRBV6-1; J: TRBJ2-7; CDR3: CASSERAGTGGNEQYF
V: TRBV11-2; J: TRBJ1-2; CDR3: CASSPKAGTGGGYGYTF
V: TRBV30; J: TRBJ2-3; CDR3: CAWGTGSTDTQYF
V: TRBV7-9; J: TRBJ1-2; CDR3: CASSLGTTGFLRYGYTF
V: TRBV27; J: TRBJ1-6; CDR3: CASSLGSTYNSPLHF
V: TRBV5-6; J: TRBJ2-3; CDR3: CASSSLSGVGDTQYF
V: TRBV11-2; J: TRBJ2-5; CDR3: CASSLQAGETQYF
V: TRBV7-9; J: TRBJ1-1; CDR3: CASTLGLTTGMATEAFF
V: TRBV2; J: TRBJ1-2; CDR3: CASSVDTSNYGYTF
V: TRBV20-1; J: TRBJ2-7; CDR3: CSAETSGAYEQYF
V: TRBV10-2; J: TRBJ1-1; CDR3: CASSERRRAEAFF
V: TRBV29-1; J: TRBJ2-7; CDR3: CSVGIGGGGTNEQYF
V: TRBV6-1; J: TRBJ2-5; CDR3: CASSHLRDTKGKETQYF
V: TRBV11-2; J: TRBJ2-3; CDR3: CASSLGEGERGWTDTQYF
V: TRBV20-1; J: TRBJ2-3; CDR3: CSARDPTVGQYF
V: TRBV2; J: TRBJ2-3; CDR3: CASSPRNRAGTDTQYF
V: TRBV20-1; J: TRBJ2-1; CDR3: CSARPSSGGGYEQFF
V: TRBV28; J: TRBJ2-5; CDR3: CASSSTGSWYF
V: TRBV7-6; J: TRBJ2-7; CDR3: CASSLTSGDFYEQYF
V: TRBV27; J: TRBJ2-4; CDR3: CASSPRGGFLNIQYF
V: TRBV10-3; J: TRBJ1-2; CDR3: CAISADRGDGYTF
V: TRBV2; J: TRBJ1-2; CDR3: CASSEPQGIKADGYTF
V: TRBV5-1; J: TRBJ2-5; CDR3: CASSLIRGEAETQYF
V: TRBV7-8; J: TRBJ2-5; CDR3: CASSSRRGLAGGHGQETQYF
V: TRBV20-1; J: TRBJ2-2; CDR3: CSAKRLTPNTGELFF
V: TRBV5-4; J: TRBJ2-1; CDR3: CASSLGGGVRGGAYNEQFF
V: TRBV11-3; J: TRBJ2-1; CDR3: CASSLGSGEYNEQFF
V: TRBV5-1; J: TRBJ2-3; CDR3: CASSLPAGSTDTQYF
V: TRBV19; J: TRBJ2-7; CDR3: CASSIYRDTSYEQYF
V: TRBV5-4; J: TRBJ2-1; CDR3: CASSPGQSSYNEQFF
V: TRBV6-1; J: TRBJ1-3; CDR3: CASRQYSGNTIYF
V: TRBV21-1; J: TRBJ1-5; CDR3: CATKGGHWISNQPQHF
V: TRBV29-1; J: TRBJ2-5; CDR3: CSVSGGAGETQYF
V: TRBV28; J: TRBJ2-3; CDR3: CASSFLWGGVRDTQYF
V: TRBV29-1; J: TRBJ2-5; CDR3: CSVAGDRGLETQYF
V: TRBV19; J: TRBJ2-3; CDR3: CASSIDLDGTDTQYF
V: TRBV6-2/TRBV6-3; J: TRBJ2-2; CDR3: CASSYSGGPPGELFF